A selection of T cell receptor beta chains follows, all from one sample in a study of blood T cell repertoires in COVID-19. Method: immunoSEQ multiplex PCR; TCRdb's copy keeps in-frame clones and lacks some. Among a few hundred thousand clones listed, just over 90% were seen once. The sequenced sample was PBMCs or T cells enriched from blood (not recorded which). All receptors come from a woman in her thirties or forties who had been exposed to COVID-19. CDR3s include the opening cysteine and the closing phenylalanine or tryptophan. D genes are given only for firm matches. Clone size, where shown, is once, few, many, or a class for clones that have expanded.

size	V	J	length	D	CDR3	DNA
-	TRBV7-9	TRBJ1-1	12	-	CASSKADTEAFF	TGTGCCAGCAGCAAGGCGGACACTGAAGCTTTCTTT
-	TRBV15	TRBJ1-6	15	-	CATSRDPEARSPLHF	TGTGCCACCAGCAGAGATCCAGAAGCGAGATCACCCCTCCACTTT
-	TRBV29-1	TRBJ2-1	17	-	CSVAQGSFRGSYNEQFF	TGCAGCGTTGCCCAGGGGTCTTTTAGGGGCTCCTACAATGAGCAGTTCTTC
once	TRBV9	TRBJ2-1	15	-	CASSPSGGALREQFF	TGTGCCAGCAGCCCTAGTGGTGGGGCCCTGAGAGAGCAGTTCTTC
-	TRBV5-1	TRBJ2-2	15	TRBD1	CASSLRQGSTGELFF	TGCGCCAGCAGCCTCAGACAGGGGTCGACCGGGGAGCTGTTTTTT
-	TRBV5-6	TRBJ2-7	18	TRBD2	CASSLYVAGGVSSYEQYF	TGTGCCAGCAGCTTGTACGTAGCGGGAGGGGTCAGCTCCTACGAGCAGTACTTC
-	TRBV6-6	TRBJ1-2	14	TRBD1	CATAGQGGGYGYTF	TGTGCCACCGCAGGACAGGGCGGAGGGTATGGCTACACCTTC
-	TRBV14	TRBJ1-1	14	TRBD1	CASSQATGAREAFF	TGTGCCAGCAGCCAAGCCACAGGGGCAAGGGAAGCTTTCTTT
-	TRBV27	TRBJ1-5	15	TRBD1	CASSPGQGGNQPQHF	TGTGCCAGCAGTCCGGGACAGGGGGGTAATCAGCCCCAGCATTTT
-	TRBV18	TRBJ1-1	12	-	CASSYGGTEAFF	TGTGCCAGCTCATACGGGGGCACTGAAGCTTTCTTT
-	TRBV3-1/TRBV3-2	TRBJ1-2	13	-	CASSDNVLKMYTF	TGTGCCAGCAGTGACAACGTCCTGAAAATGTACACCTTC
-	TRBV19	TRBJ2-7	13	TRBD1	CASGATGAYEQYF	TGTGCCAGTGGCGCCACAGGGGCCTACGAGCAGTACTTC
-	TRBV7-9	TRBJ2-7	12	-	CASSLSNSEQYF	TGTGCCAGCAGCTTATCTAACAGCGAGCAGTACTTC
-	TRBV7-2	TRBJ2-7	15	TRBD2	CASSQTSGRVYEQYF	TGTGCCAGCAGCCAAACTAGCGGGAGGGTGTACGAGCAGTACTTC
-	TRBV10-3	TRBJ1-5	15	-	CAISEGLTENQPQHF	TGTGCCATCAGTGAAGGCTTAACGGAGAATCAGCCCCAGCATTTT
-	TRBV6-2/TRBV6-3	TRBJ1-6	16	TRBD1	CASSPITGGGNSPLHF	TGTGCCAGCAGTCCAATAACAGGGGGCGGAAATTCACCCCTCCACTTT
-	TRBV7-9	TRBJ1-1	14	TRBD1	CASSYRQGVTEAFF	TGTGCCAGCAGCTACAGACAGGGGGTCACTGAAGCTTTCTTT
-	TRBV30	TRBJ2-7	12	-	CAFRGYSYEQYF	TGTGCCTTCAGGGGATACTCCTACGAGCAGTACTTC
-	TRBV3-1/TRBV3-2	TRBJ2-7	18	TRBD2	CASSQALNSGGAGNEQYF	TGTGCCAGCAGCCAAGCCCTGAATAGCGGGGGGGCCGGCAACGAGCAGTACTTC
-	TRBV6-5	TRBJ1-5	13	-	CASRGAYNQPQHF	TGTGCCAGCAGGGGGGCGTACAATCAGCCCCAGCATTTT
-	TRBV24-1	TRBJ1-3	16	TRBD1	CATRLKGQHSGNTIYF	TGTGCCACCCGCCTTAAGGGACAGCACTCTGGAAACACCATATATTTT
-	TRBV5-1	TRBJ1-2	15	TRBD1	CASSLEPGGADGYTF	TGCGCCAGCAGCTTGGAGCCAGGGGGCGCGGATGGCTACACCTTC
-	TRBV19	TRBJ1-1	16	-	CASSPERIVMNTEAFF	TGTGCCAGTAGTCCTGAGAGGATTGTAATGAACACTGAAGCTTTCTTT
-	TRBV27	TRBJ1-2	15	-	CASSSRQGPDYGYTF	TGTGCCAGCAGTTCCCGGCAGGGGCCCGACTATGGCTACACCTTC
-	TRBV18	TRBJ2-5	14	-	CASSPTGLWETQYF	TGTGCCAGCTCACCAACAGGGCTCTGGGAGACCCAGTACTTC
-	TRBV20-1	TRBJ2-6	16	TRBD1	CSASVDRVTGANVLTF	TGCAGTGCTAGTGTAGACAGGGTCACCGGGGCCAACGTCCTGACTTTC
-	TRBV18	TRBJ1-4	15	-	CASSTTAHQGEKLFF	TGTGCCAGCTCAACGACAGCACATCAGGGTGAAAAACTGTTTTTT
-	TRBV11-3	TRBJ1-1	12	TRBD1	CASSSRTGRTFF	TGTGCCAGCAGCTCGAGGACAGGGAGAACTTTCTTT
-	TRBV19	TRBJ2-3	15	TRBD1	CASSISLQGGDTQYF	TGTGCCAGTAGTATAAGTCTACAGGGGGGCGATACGCAGTATTTT
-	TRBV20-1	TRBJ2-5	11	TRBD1	CSAETGATQYF	TGCAGTGCGGAAACAGGGGCGACCCAGTACTTC
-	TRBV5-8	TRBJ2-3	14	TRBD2	CASRTSGNTDTQYF	TGTGCCAGCAGGACTAGCGGGAACACAGATACGCAGTATTTT
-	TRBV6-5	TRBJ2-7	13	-	CASSYIGAYEQYF	TGTGCCAGCAGTTACATAGGGGCCTACGAGCAGTACTTC
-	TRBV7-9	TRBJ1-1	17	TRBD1	CASSLVQGVGAATEAFF	TGTGCCAGCAGCTTAGTACAGGGGGTAGGCGCGGCCACTGAAGCTTTCTTT
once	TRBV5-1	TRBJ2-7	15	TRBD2	CASSPQAGVSYEQYF	TGCGCCAGCAGCCCTCAGGCGGGAGTTTCCTACGAGCAGTACTTC
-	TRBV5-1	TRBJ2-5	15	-	CASSHGVAGEETQYF	TGCGCCAGCAGCCACGGGGTAGCCGGCGAAGAGACCCAGTACTTC
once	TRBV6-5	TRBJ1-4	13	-	CASRQGIGEKLFF	TGTGCCAGCAGACAGGGCATTGGGGAAAAACTGTTTTTT
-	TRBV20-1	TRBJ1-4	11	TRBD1	CSAFYRDRPFF	TGCAGTGCTTTTTACCGGGACAGGCCGTTTTTT
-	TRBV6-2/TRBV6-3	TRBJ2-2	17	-	CASSYSRTTVNTGELFF	TGTGCCAGCAGTTACTCCCGGACTACCGTGAACACCGGGGAGCTGTTTTTT
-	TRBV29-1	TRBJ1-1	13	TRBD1	CSARTGTNTEAFF	TGCAGCGCCCGGACAGGGACGAACACTGAAGCTTTCTTT